This T cell receptor (beta chain) was obtained from a study of T cells after yellow fever vaccination. Across the whole study: SMART-Seq v4 Ultra Low Input served to prepare low-cell-number fractions.

Production of TCR cDNA was by 5'RACE template switching, which also added a universal primer site and UMIs. Each CDR3 protein gets one entry after TCRdb re-called the 5' RACE reads with MiXCR. The table has about 250,000 distinct CDR3 sequences, 3.6% seen once; the top ten hold approximately 18%. The CDR3 covers 16 residues. Germline-derived CDR1 and CDR2 are LNHDA and SQIVND (reference sequence). J gave up 4 bases and V 2 bases, and 5 bases lay outside the gene matches. Study-wide findings and caveats: A large majority of primary-vaccination clones showed up again after the booster (96% CD4, about 87% CD8). Researchers cautioned that FACS-sorted repertoires could harbor abundant clonotypes contaminating from the bulk population.

This clonotype has ten or more counts. Its specificity is unknown. Source: PBMCs, taken 15 days after the yellow fever booster vaccination. The TCR originated in a man between 18 and 35 years old who received the YFV17D yellow fever vaccine. This chain joins TRBV19 and TRBJ2-2, with 9 bases matching TRBD1. In nucleotides, the CDR3 is TGTGCCAGTAGTATATGGTGGACAGGGGTCACCGGGGAGCTGTTTTTT. This sequence encodes CASSIWWTGVTGELFF.